This T cell receptor beta chain was captured in a study of blood T cell repertoires in COVID-19. This clone is a singleton in its sample. Produced via immunoSEQ multiplex PCR; TCRdb's table is partial and in-frame only. The sample holds 190,000 or so clones, about 90% seen once. The TCR sequence derives from a woman under 40 who had recovered from COVID-19. The specimen was PBMCs or T cells enriched from blood (not recorded which).

The CDR3 loop is CATSAGQGPYEQYF. The CDR3 DNA reads as TGTGCCACCAGTGCGGGACAGGGACCCTACGAGCAGTACTTC. The gene calls are TRBV24-1 and TRBJ2-7, with 9 bases lining up with TRBD1. Germline V gene lookup returns CDR1 KGHDR and CDR2 SFDVKD. The V and J ends lost 5 bases and 2 bases, in that order; junction bases with no gene match: 3. This CDR3 is 14 amino acids long.